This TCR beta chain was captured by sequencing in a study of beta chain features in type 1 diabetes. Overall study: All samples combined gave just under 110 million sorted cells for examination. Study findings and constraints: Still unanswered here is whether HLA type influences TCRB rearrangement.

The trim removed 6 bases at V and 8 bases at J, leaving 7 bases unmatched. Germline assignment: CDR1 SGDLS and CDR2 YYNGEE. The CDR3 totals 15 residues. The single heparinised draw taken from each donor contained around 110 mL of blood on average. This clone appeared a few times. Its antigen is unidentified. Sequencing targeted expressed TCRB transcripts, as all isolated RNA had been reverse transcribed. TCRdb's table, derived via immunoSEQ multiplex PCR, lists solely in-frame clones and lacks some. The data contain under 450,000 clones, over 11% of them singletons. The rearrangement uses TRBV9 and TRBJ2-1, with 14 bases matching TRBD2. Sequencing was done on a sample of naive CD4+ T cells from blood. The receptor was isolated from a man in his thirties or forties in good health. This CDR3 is CASTGTSGSWDEQFF. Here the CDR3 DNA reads TGTGCCAGCACCGGGACTAGCGGGAGCTGGGATGAGCAGTTCTTC.